A single sample is the source of the 27 T cell receptor beta chains below, sequenced in a study of CD8 T cell repertoires and HIV-1 epitope variants. These receptors lack a known antigen. Sequenced by immunoSEQ multiplex PCR; TCRdb stores in-frame clones only, minus some. The sample holds a few thousand clones, over 60% seen once. The source material was cultured CD8+ T cells derived from PBMCs. Receptor source: a male donor with HIV.

This clone was counted only a few times. This chain uses TRBV5-5 with TRBJ2-1; TRBD2 matches at 8 bases. Germline V gene lookup returns CDR1 SGHKS and CDR2 YYEKEE (reference sequence). The CDR3 covers 14 residues. With V trimmed by 4 bases and J by 6 bases, 6 bases remained unmatched. The CDR3 protein is CASSPWTSPNEQFF. CDR3 nucleotide sequence: TGTGCCAGCAGCCCCTGGACTAGCCCCAATGAGCAGTTCTTC.

This chain links TRBV6-1 with TRBJ2-1; the match to TRBD1 covers 7 bases. The CDR3 covers 14 residues. Germline V gives CDR1 MNHNS, CDR2 SASEGT. V shed 2 bases and J 8 bases; nucleotides not matched to a gene: 6. In DNA form, the CDR3 reads TGTGCCAGCAGTGAAACAGGGGTTCTCGATGAGCAGTTCTTC. Translation: CASSETGVLDEQFF.

V and J are TRBV29-1 and TRBJ1-2; the match to TRBD1 covers 7 bases. Germline V lookup: CDR1 SQVTM, CDR2 ANQGSEA. There are 17 residues in the CDR3. The V segment lost 1 base and the J segment 3 bases; nucleotides outside the gene matches: 14. CDR3 sequence (DNA): TGCAGCGTTGAAGGGCAGGGGGTCCTAAATGATCACTATGGCTACACCTTC. Protein sequence: CSVEGQGVLNDHYGYTF.

This clone was observed once. V and J are TRBV29-1 and TRBJ2-3; D ambiguous. The germline V gene has CDR1 SQVTM and CDR2 ANQGSEA. There are 13 residues in the CDR3. Trimming stripped 0 bases from V and 2 bases from J, with 6 bases between. The DNA for the CDR3 is TGCAGCGTTGAAGATCACCTCACAGATACGCAGTATTTT. Protein product: CSVEDHLTDTQYF.

As for this clone: An end of the junction does not agree with germline; a read error may underlie this. V usage is TRBV7-9 and J usage is TRBJ1-2, with D possibly being TRBD1 (6 bases). This CDR3 region has 15 residues. The germline V gene encodes CDR1 SEHNR and CDR2 FQNEAQ (reference sequence). The CDR3 coding sequence is TGTGCCAGCAACTTAGAGGACAGCCACAACTATGGCTACACCTTC. Its translation: CASNLEDSHNYGYTF. Drawing the rest from reference TRBV7-9 and TRBJ1-2, the complete variable domain is DTGVSQNPRHKITKRGQNVTFRCDPISEHNRLYWYRQTLGQGPEFLTYFQNEAQLEKSRLLSDRFSAERPKGSFSTLEIQRTEQGDSAMYLCASNLEDSHNYGYTFGSGTRLTVV.

This clone turned up a few times. This chain uses TRBV13 with TRBJ1-3; D is perhaps TRBD1 (5 bases). CDR3 length: 15 residues. Trimming cost V 1 base and J 2 bases, with 9 bases left between them. Germline CDR1 PRHDT, CDR2 FYEKMQ (reference sequence). The CDR3 sequence: CASSLAGKAGNTIYF. CDR3 coding DNA: TGTGCCAGCAGCTTAGCAGGGAAGGCTGGAAACACCATATATTTT.

The chain has TRBV4-3 and TRBJ1-1, with no clear D. V was trimmed by 0 bases and J by 1 base, leaving 6 bases between them. Germline values: CDR1 LGHNA, CDR2 YSLEER. The CDR3 is made up of 14 amino acids. The CDR3 here is CASSQDRQNTEAFF. The DNA for the CDR3 is TGCGCCAGCAGCCAAGATCGGCAGAACACTGAAGCTTTCTTT.

This rearrangement joins TRBV28 to TRBJ1-1; D perhaps matches TRBD1 (6 bases). Germline assignment: CDR1 MDHEN and CDR2 SYDVKM. V gave up 7 bases and J gave up 4 bases, with 16 bases separating them. CDR3 length: 14 residues. CDR3 sequence reads: CASTRDRGGTEAFF. CDR3 coding DNA: TGTGCCAGCACCCGGGATAGGGGGGGCACTGAAGCTTTCTTT.

The rearrangement uses TRBV27 and TRBJ2-7; tentatively, D is TRBD1 or TRBD2 (5 bases each). Germline V lookup: CDR1 MNHEY, CDR2 SMNVEV (reference sequence). V lost 0 bases, J lost 2 bases, and 14 bases lay in between. CDR3 length: 16 residues. CDR3 region: CASSLSMGELTYEQYF. The CDR3 coding sequence is TGTGCCAGCAGTTTATCGATGGGGGAGTTAACCTACGAGCAGTACTTC.

This clone has only a few counts. V is TRBV19 and J is TRBJ2-7, with 7 bases matching TRBD2. V lost 3 bases, J lost 4 bases, and 6 bases stayed unmatched. CDR1 is LNHDA and CDR2 is SQIVND in the germline V gene (reference sequence). The CDR3 is 14 residues long. In nucleotides, the CDR3 is TGTGCCAGTAGTATCAGCCTAGCGGCATACGAGCAGTACTTC. This codes for CASSISLAAYEQYF.

The chain couples TRBV4-3 to TRBJ2-2; the match to TRBD1 covers 9 bases. The CDR3 loop spans 16 amino acids. Germline CDR1 LGHNA, CDR2 YSLEER. Trimming took 6 bases from V and 6 from J; bases not matched to a gene: 11. CDR3 residues: CASSPNRDRVAGELFF. CDR3 nucleotide sequence: TGCGCCAGCAGTCCCAACCGGGACAGGGTGGCCGGGGAGCTGTTTTTT.

The rearrangement uses TRBV5-1 and TRBJ2-3; 12 bases match TRBD2. This CDR3 is built from 17 residues. Germline lookup yields CDR1 SGHRS and CDR2 YFSETQ. V gave up 4 bases and J gave up 4 bases; unmatched junction bases: 10. The CDR3 reads CASSPLGLAGGPDTQYF. DNA of the CDR3: TGCGCCAGCAGCCCCCTCGGGCTAGCGGGAGGGCCAGATACGCAGTATTTT.

This sequence joins TRBV5-6 and TRBJ1-5; D is possibly TRBD1 (5 bases). The V and J ends lost 0 bases and 7 bases respectively, with 14 bases between them. The germline V gene has CDR1 SGHDT and CDR2 YYEEEE. The CDR3 has 15 residues. The CDR3 DNA reads TGTGCCAGCAGCTTGGCTGCGGGGCATATCCAGCCCCAGCATTTT. As protein: CASSLAAGHIQPQHF.

This clone has more than one count but fewer than ten. The CDR3 nucleotides read TGTGCCAGCAGTTACGGGGGCAGGGGTTATGATGAGCAGTTCTTC. Translated, it gives CASSYGGRGYDEQFF. J is TRBJ2-1 and V is TRBV6-5, with a possible D match to TRBD1 (6 bases). Trimming took off 2 bases at V and 8 bases at J, with 16 bases between the two ends. The CDR3 totals 15 residues. Per germline, CDR1 MNHEY and CDR2 SVGAGI.

The chain recombines TRBV2 with TRBJ2-1, with a possible D match to TRBD2 (5 bases). The CDR3 contains 15 residues. Trimming left V 5 bases short and J 0 bases short, with 11 bases between. CDR1 is SNHLY and CDR2 is FYNNEI in the germline V gene. The CDR3 is CASSHSVSSYNEQFF. The CDR3 region has the DNA TGTGCCAGCAGTCATAGCGTCAGCTCCTACAATGAGCAGTTCTTC.

This rearrangement joins TRBV19 to TRBJ1-2; D is ambiguous. Per the germline V gene, CDR1 is LNHDA and CDR2 is SQIVND (reference sequence). The CDR3 extends over 15 amino acids. The V and J ends lost 5 bases and 4 bases respectively, with 17 bases between them. CDR3 region: CASSSDFTGAYGYTF. CDR3 DNA: TGTGCCAGTAGTTCGGACTTCACGGGAGCCTATGGCTACACCTTC.

V gene TRBV29-1 combines with J gene TRBJ1-6; the match to TRBD1 covers 8 bases. With V trimmed by 6 bases and J by 0 bases, 13 bases remained unmatched. The length of the CDR3 is 18 residues. CDR1 and CDR2 from the germline V gene are SQVTM and ANQGSEA. CDR3 DNA: TGCAGCGTACGGACAGGGTGCTTTTCATGCTCCTATAATTCACCCCTCCACTTT. Its translation is CSVRTGCFSCSYNSPLHF.

This clone was counted between two and nine times. The chain combines TRBV27 with TRBJ1-2; tentative D call: TRBD1 (5 bases). V was cut by 6 bases and J by 3 bases, with 11 bases left in between. Per germline, CDR1 MNHEY and CDR2 SMNVEV (reference sequence). The CDR3 covers 13 residues. The CDR3 here is CASSRRGDYGYTF. CDR3 coding DNA: TGTGCCAGCAGCCGAAGGGGAGACTATGGCTACACCTTC.

V usage is TRBV13 and J usage is TRBJ2-5, with a weak D call TRBD2 (6 bases). Per the germline V gene, CDR1 is PRHDT and CDR2 is FYEKMQ (reference sequence). Trimming left V 0 bases short and J 5 bases short, with 7 bases between. The CDR3 spans 13 residues. The CDR3 region is CASSLGGGETQYF. CDR3 DNA sequence: TGTGCCAGCAGCTTAGGGGGGGGTGAGACCCAGTACTTC.

The J gene is TRBJ2-3, the V gene TRBV5-6; 9 nucleotides align to TRBD2. Germline V gives CDR1 SGHDT, CDR2 YYEEEE. This CDR3 region has 13 residues. V lost 0 bases, J lost 15 bases, and 8 bases stayed unmatched. CDR3 bases: TGTGCCAGCAGCTTGGTACGCGGGGGGGCCGGTTATTTT. This encodes CASSLVRGGAGYF.

This clone was seen only once. The chain has TRBV2 and TRBJ2-4; the D call may be TRBD1 or TRBD2 (5 bases each). V gave up 2 bases and J gave up 2 bases, with 10 bases separating them. The CDR3 totals 15 residues. Per germline, CDR1 SNHLY and CDR2 FYNNEI. The DNA for the CDR3 is TGTGCCAGCAGTGAATTCCGGGACCCCAAAAACATTCAGTACTTC. Protein sequence: CASSEFRDPKNIQYF.

The J gene is TRBJ1-6, the V gene TRBV5-6; D not resolved. Trimming removed 0 bases from V and 8 bases from J, with 3 bases in between. Germline CDR1 is SGHDT and CDR2 is YYEEEE. The CDR3 covers 12 residues. The CDR3 spells CASSLDDSPLHF. Here the CDR3 DNA reads TGTGCCAGCAGCTTGGACGATTCACCCCTCCACTTT.

V and J are TRBV19 and TRBJ1-2; TRBD1 might be the D (5 bases). The CDR3 spans 13 residues. Trimming took 0 bases from V and 8 from J, leaving 10 bases between them. Germline V CDR1 and CDR2: LNHDA, SQIVND (reference sequence). The CDR3, as DNA: TGTGCCAGTAGTATAGATCATCGGGGGGGCTACACCTTC. Translated, it gives CASSIDHRGGYTF.

The chain recombines TRBV7-2 with TRBJ1-1; D gene uncertain. V was pared by 1 base and J by 0 bases, with 12 bases between. Germline V gene data show CDR1 as SGHTA and CDR2 as FQGNSA. The CDR3 spans 16 residues. In nucleotides, the CDR3 is TGTGCCAGCAGCTTAGTTTCAGAAGCCTTGAACACTGAAGCTTTCTTT. Translation: CASSLVSEALNTEAFF.

This clone was seen a handful of times. The chain joins TRBV5-1 to TRBJ1-1; D is undetermined. Trimming removed 3 bases at V and 0 bases at J, with 6 bases between. Germline CDR1 reads SGHRS; CDR2 reads YFSETQ. CDR3 length equals 13 residues. CDR3 in DNA: TGCGCCAGCAGCTCACACTTGAACACTGAAGCTTTCTTT. The encoded protein is CASSSHLNTEAFF.

This clone was seen a few times. This chain connects TRBV14 to TRBJ1-2; D possibly corresponds to TRBD1 (6 bases). The V end was cut by 2 bases, the J end by 5 bases, with 15 bases between. The CDR3 runs 15 residues. CDR1 is SGHDN, CDR2 FVKESK, per germline. This CDR3 is CASSQSTRGGYGYTF. The CDR3 DNA is TGTGCCAGCAGCCAATCCACCAGAGGGGGGTATGGCTACACCTTC.

This clone has just a few counts. CDR3 coding DNA: TGTGCCACCGAAACTAGCACCTACAATGAGCAGTTCTTC. Protein product: CATETSTYNEQFF. The chain has TRBV19 and TRBJ2-1; tentative D call: TRBD2 (6 bases). Germline V lookup: CDR1 LNHDA, CDR2 SQIVND (reference sequence). This CDR3 has 13 residues. V lost 10 bases and J lost 2, with 12 bases in between.